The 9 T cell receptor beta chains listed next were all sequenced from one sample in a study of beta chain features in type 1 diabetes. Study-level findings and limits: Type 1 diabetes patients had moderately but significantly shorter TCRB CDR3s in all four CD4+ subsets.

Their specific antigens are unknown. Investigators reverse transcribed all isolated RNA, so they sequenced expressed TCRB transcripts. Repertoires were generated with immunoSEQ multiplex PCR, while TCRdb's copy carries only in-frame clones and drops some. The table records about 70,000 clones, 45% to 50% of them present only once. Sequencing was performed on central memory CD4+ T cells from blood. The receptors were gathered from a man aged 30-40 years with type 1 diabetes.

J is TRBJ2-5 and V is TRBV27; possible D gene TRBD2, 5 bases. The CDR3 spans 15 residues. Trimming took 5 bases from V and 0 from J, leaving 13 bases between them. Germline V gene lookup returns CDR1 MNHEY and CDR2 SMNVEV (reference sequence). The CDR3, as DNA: TGTGCCAGCAGTACCCGTAGAGGGTACCAAGAGACCCAGTACTTC. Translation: CASSTRRGYQETQYF.

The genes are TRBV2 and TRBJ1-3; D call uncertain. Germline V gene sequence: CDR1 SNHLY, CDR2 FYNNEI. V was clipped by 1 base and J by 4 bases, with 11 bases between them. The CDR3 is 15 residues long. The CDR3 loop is CASSEEAGLGNTIYF. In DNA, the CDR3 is TGTGCCAGCAGTGAAGAGGCGGGATTGGGAAACACCATATATTTT.

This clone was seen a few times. The DNA for the CDR3 is TGTGCCAGCGCCCAACGGGTCGGTACCGGGGAGCTGTTTTTT. This translates into CASAQRVGTGELFF. The genes are TRBV7-8 and TRBJ2-2; the D is unclear. Germline V CDR1 and CDR2: SGHVS, FQNEAQ. Trimming stripped 8 bases from V and 5 bases from J, with 15 bases between. The CDR3 runs 14 residues.

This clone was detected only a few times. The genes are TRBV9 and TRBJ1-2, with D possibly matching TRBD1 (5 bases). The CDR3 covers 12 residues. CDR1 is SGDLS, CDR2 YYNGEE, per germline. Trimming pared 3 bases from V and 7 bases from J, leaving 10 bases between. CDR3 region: CASSAPGGGYTF. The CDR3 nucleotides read TGTGCCAGCAGCGCGCCGGGGGGTGGCTACACCTTC.

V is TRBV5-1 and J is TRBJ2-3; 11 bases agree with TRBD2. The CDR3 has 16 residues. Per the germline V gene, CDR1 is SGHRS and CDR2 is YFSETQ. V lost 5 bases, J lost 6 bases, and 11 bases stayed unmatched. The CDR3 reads CASRFLFSGGADTQYF. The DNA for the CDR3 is TGCGCCAGCAGGTTTCTCTTTAGCGGGGGGGCCGATACGCAGTATTTT.

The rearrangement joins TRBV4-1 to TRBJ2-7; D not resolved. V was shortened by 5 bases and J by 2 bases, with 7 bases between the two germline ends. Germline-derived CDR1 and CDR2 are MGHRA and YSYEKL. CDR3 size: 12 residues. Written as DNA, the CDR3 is TGCGCCAGCAGCGCGAGCCCCTACGAGCAGTACTTC. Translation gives CASSASPYEQYF.

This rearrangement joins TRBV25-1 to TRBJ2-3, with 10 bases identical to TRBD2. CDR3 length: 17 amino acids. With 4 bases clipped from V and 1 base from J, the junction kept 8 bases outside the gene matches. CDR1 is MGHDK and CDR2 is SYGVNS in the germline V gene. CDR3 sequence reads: CASSGATGTSGTDTQYF. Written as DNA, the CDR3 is TGTGCCAGCAGTGGGGCTACCGGGACTAGCGGCACAGATACGCAGTATTTT. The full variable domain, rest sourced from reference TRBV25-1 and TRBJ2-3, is EADIYQTPRYLVIGTGKKITLECSQTMGHDKMYWYQQDPGMELHLIHYSYGVNSTEKGDLSSESTVSRIRTEHFPLTLESARPSHTSQYLCASSGATGTSGTDTQYFGPGTRLTVL.

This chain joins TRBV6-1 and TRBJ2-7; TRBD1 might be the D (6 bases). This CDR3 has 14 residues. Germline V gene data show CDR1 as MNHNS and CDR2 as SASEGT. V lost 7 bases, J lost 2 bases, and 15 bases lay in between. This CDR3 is CASKTHRDPYEQYF. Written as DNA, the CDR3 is TGTGCCAGCAAAACCCACAGGGACCCCTACGAGCAGTACTTC.

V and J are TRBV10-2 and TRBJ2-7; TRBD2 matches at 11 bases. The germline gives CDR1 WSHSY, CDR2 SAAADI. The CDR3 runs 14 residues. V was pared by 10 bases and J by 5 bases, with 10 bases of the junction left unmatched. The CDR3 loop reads CATSPSGGINEQYF. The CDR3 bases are TGCGCCACCTCCCCTAGCGGGGGGATCAACGAGCAGTACTTC.